This TCR beta chain was observed in a study of T cells in tuberculosis (dated by TCRdb to the late 2010s). About the investigation overall: The study combined CD1B tetramers and high-throughput TCR immunosequencing to characterize T cells specific for the mycobacterial lipid antigen glucose monomycolate (GMM). IGRA-negative adolescents, IGRA-positive adolescents with latent tuberculosis and adults with active tuberculosis, approximately nine per group, were compared in a South African clinical cohort.

Looking up the germline V gene (reference sequence) yields CDR1 MNHEY and CDR2 SMNVEV. At the junction V is shortened by 7 bases and J by 6 bases, with 16 bases in between. The CDR3 spans 13 residues, from the cysteine through the phenylalanine. The CDR3 DNA has 39 bases and is translated from base 1. With respect to this clone: This clone's antigen is unknown. Base qualities are not at hand, and no much larger clone is one base apart.

Overall study results and their limits: Compared with IGRA-negative controls, TCR-alpha repertoires from active tuberculosis had smaller mean NN-distances to GMM-specific TCRs, which suggests clonal expansion of these TCRs. Smaller NN-distances were partly driven by shorter CDR3-alpha lengths in active tuberculosis patients, and statistical significance was not reached for the TCR-beta difference. An accuracy of about 89% (AUROC around 0.91) was reached by a classifier using the diverse GMM-specific repertoire, compared with around 68% accuracy when GEM motif frequencies were used. Clinical samples were chosen by availability of cryopreserved specimens, and active tuberculosis cases were adults while controls were adolescents.

The immunoSEQ multiplex PCR assay was used to generate TCR libraries, with TCR-beta and/or TCR-alpha/delta assays applied to each sample. The amplified TCR libraries were sequenced on the Illumina high-throughput platform. Concerning the study's data processing: Clustering and dimensionality reduction were performed using pairwise TCRdist distances among GMM-specific receptors from ex vivo sorted or in vitro expanded T cells. Each clinical repertoire was assigned a mean NN-distance score, defined as the average TCRdist to the nearest 10% of tetramer-positive reference sequences. GEM TCR motif frequency was calculated as the fraction of unique TCRs that matched known GEM sequences by V/J usage and CDR3 length. Active tuberculosis was classified by linear discriminant analysis with leave-one-out cross-validation, implemented in scikit-learn. The clones in this table, taken by TCRdb from immuneACCESS, are in-frame only. Not every clone is retained; where verified, under half of the shortfall comes from an unresolved V gene, and the cause of the rest is unknown. D and trimming were read from the DNA, whereas the V and J calls and clone size are those reported in that table. This sample has under 45,000 clones in its table, and roughly 96% of those were observed once. The ten largest clones capture 3% to 4% of the sample.

At study entry, a tuberculin skin test and the QuantiFERON-TB GOLD In-Tube IGRA were used to screen adolescents for latent tuberculosis infection. Immunosequencing of unsorted cryopreserved PBMC covered, on average, about 91,000 T cells per clinical donor. Eleven high schools in the Worcester region of the Western Cape, South Africa, served as enrollment sites for adolescents aged 12 to 18 years. Around 10 M. tuberculosis-infected adolescents and around 10 uninfected adolescents were selected, with the two groups matched for age and sex. Adolescent PBMC were isolated from freshly drawn heparinized blood by density centrifugation and cryopreserved.

The sample consisted of PBMCs. The chain uses TRBV27 and TRBJ2-7; TRBD1 is a possible D gene, resting on 6 matching bases. This sequence was found in a donor aged 10 to 29 with latent tuberculosis or without tuberculosis infection. The CDR3 protein sequence reads: CASTSQLRGEQYF. The sequenced DNA is TGTGCCAGCACCTCACAACTCAGGGGCGAGCAGTACTTC.